This T cell receptor beta chain was obtained from a study of T-cell reconstitution after alpha-beta-depleted transplantation in children. Unique molecular identifiers tagged the TCRbeta library. Each CDR3 protein is one row after TCRdb ran MiXCR on the PCR reads. This table holds about 610,000 distinct CDR3 sequences, over 9.5% found once. This clonotype has ten or more counts. The CDR3 contains 13 residues. Deletions cut 3 bases from V and 5 bases from J, with 8 bases between. The receptor was isolated from a human donor who donated a stem cell graft to a child with acute myeloid leukemia. This specimen consisted of PBMCs from the stem cell graft donor, obtained from the stem cell graft. The chain links TRBV12-3 or TRBV12-4 to TRBJ1-5; weak D call: TRBD1 (5 bases). Here the CDR3 DNA reads TGTGCCAGCAGTTTTGGCAGGGATCAGCCCCAGCATTTT. Translated, it gives CASSFGRDQPQHF.